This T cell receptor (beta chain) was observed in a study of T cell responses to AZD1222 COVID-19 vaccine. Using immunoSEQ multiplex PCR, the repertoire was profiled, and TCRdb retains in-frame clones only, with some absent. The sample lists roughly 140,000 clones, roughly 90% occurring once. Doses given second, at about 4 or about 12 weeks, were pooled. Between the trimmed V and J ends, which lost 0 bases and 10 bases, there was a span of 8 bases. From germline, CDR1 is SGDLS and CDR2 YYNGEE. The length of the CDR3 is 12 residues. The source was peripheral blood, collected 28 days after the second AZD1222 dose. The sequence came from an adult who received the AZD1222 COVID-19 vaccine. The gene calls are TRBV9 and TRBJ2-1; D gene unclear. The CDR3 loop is CASSVEIGEQFF. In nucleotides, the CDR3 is TGTGCCAGCAGCGTAGAAATAGGGGAGCAGTTCTTC.